Shown below are 18 T cell receptor beta chains from a single sample sequenced in a study of Ad26.COV2.S vaccination and SARS-CoV-2 variants. Measured with immunoSEQ multiplex PCR; TCRdb has only the in-frame clones, and not every one. This sample has about 400,000 clones, with 89% found just once. The treatment here: 15 to 20 received Ad26.COV2.S at low or high dose, single or two shots; about 5 received placebo; per-sample allocation not given. Sampling happened 63 days after the first vaccine or placebo injection. Specimen: peripheral blood, collected in a trial of Ad26.COV2.S vaccine versus placebo. The receptor source for this set is a person between 18 and 59 years old who received the Ad26.COV2.S COVID-19 vaccine or a placebo.

This chain connects TRBV30 to TRBJ1-1; D gene uncertain. V shed 3 bases and J shed 0 bases, with 14 bases lying between them. Looked up from germline, CDR1 is GTSNPN and CDR2 is SVGIG (reference sequence). The CDR3 length is 15 residues. Here the CDR3 reads CAWRPRTALNTEAFF. The CDR3 coding sequence is TGTGCCTGGAGACCCCGTACAGCACTGAACACTGAAGCTTTCTTT.

This clone has just one count. The chain uses TRBV6-6 and TRBJ2-3; D is unresolved. Germline values: CDR1 MNHNY, CDR2 SVGAGI (reference sequence). V shed 0 bases and J shed 0 bases, with 4 bases lying between them. The length of the CDR3 is 14 residues. This chain's CDR3 is CASSYSVSTDTQYF. In DNA, the CDR3 is TGTGCCAGCAGTTACTCGGTTAGCACAGATACGCAGTATTTT.

This rearrangement joins TRBV6-1 to TRBJ2-2; 10 nucleotides match TRBD2. The length of the CDR3 is 19 residues. J gave up 0 bases and V 2 bases, and 9 bases lay outside the gene matches. Per germline, CDR1 MNHNS and CDR2 SASEGT. CDR3 sequence: CASSENLAGVEANTGELFF. DNA of the CDR3: TGTGCCAGCAGTGAAAACCTAGCGGGAGTGGAAGCGAACACCGGGGAGCTGTTTTTT.

The rearrangement links TRBV6-5 to TRBJ2-3, with 7 nucleotides matching TRBD2. J lost 4 bases, V lost 6 bases, and 4 bases had no gene match. The CDR3 is made up of 13 amino acids. Germline V gives CDR1 MNHEY, CDR2 SVGAGI. The CDR3 loop is CASSEGGADTQYF. In DNA, the CDR3 is TGTGCCAGCAGCGAGGGAGGGGCAGATACGCAGTATTTT.

The V gene is TRBV19, the J gene TRBJ2-1; 11 bases map to TRBD2. V trimming: 5 bases; J trimming: 3 bases; junction bases outside the gene matches: 6. This CDR3 is 16 amino acids long. Germline V CDR1 and CDR2: LNHDA, SQIVND (reference sequence). The CDR3 loop is CASSQTGLAGYNEQFF. CDR3 DNA: TGTGCCAGTAGTCAAACCGGACTAGCGGGCTACAATGAGCAGTTCTTC.

The V call is TRBV28, the J call TRBJ1-5; possibly TRBD1 for D (5 bases). CDR1 is MDHEN and CDR2 is SYDVKM in the germline V gene. The germline V and J ends were trimmed by 6 bases and 1 base, with 22 bases remaining between them. The CDR3 extends over 18 amino acids. In nucleotides, the CDR3 is TGTGCCAGCAGCCTTGGGACTCCGGGGTTTAGGAGCAATCAGCCCCAGCATTTT. It translates to CASSLGTPGFRSNQPQHF.

This clone was seen once. This rearrangement joins TRBV19 to TRBJ2-6, with a weak D call TRBD1 (6 bases). Trimming removed 5 bases from V and 1 base from J, with 9 bases in between. The CDR3 is 15 amino acids. The V gene's germline CDR1 is LNHDA and CDR2 SQIVND (reference sequence). CDR3: CASSARGSGANVLTF. CDR3 bases: TGTGCCAGTAGTGCGAGGGGGTCTGGGGCCAACGTCCTGACTTTC.

The CDR3, as DNA: TGTGCCAGCAGTCGAACCCGGGGACAGGGGGCCGGTGGCTACACCTTC. It codes for CASSRTRGQGAGGYTF. The chain links TRBV2 to TRBJ1-2, with 12 bases lining up with TRBD1. CDR3 size: 16 residues. The V and J ends lost 5 bases and 7 bases, in that order; junction bases with no gene match: 11. Germline V gene data show CDR1 as SNHLY and CDR2 as FYNNEI.

V gene TRBV3-1 (or the pseudogene TRBV3-2) combines with J gene TRBJ1-5; D gene unclear. There are 16 residues in the CDR3. CDR1 and CDR2 from the germline V gene are LGHDT and YNNKEL (reference sequence). V lost 0 bases and J 5 bases, leaving 14 bases between the germline ends. The CDR3 spells CASSQDLWQPDQPQHF. The CDR3, as DNA: TGTGCCAGCAGCCAAGATCTTTGGCAGCCTGATCAGCCCCAGCATTTT.

This sequence joins TRBV5-1 and TRBJ1-5, with 9 positions matching TRBD1. The V and J ends lost 2 bases and 6 bases, in that order; junction bases with no gene match: 6. The CDR3 loop spans 15 amino acids. CDR1 SGHRS and CDR2 YFSETQ come from the germline V gene. CDR3 amino acids: CASSFGTGKGQPQHF. The CDR3 bases are TGCGCCAGCAGCTTTGGGACAGGGAAGGGTCAGCCCCAGCATTTT.

This rearrangement joins TRBV5-1 to TRBJ2-2, with 14 bases that match TRBD2. With 3 bases clipped from V and 5 bases from J, the junction kept 12 bases outside the gene matches. Germline V CDR1 and CDR2: SGHRS, YFSETQ. The CDR3 has 19 amino acids. The CDR3 region has the DNA TGCGCCAGCAGCTGGATCGGGACTAGCGGGAGAAAGGAGACCGGGGAGCTGTTTTTT. Its protein is CASSWIGTSGRKETGELFF.

V usage is TRBV5-1 and J usage is TRBJ2-3, with D hard to call. The V end was cut by 1 base, the J end by 3 bases, with 9 bases between. The CDR3 covers 14 residues. Germline V gene lookup returns CDR1 SGHRS and CDR2 YFSETQ. The DNA for the CDR3 is TGCGCCAGCAGCTTGTCCAAGATGACAGATACGCAGTATTTT. Its protein product is CASSLSKMTDTQYF.

This clone was counted between two and nine times. The V gene is TRBV11-1, the J gene TRBJ1-6, with unresolved D. V gave up 1 base and J gave up 7 bases, with 8 bases separating them. This CDR3 spans 14 amino acids. From germline, CDR1 is SGHAT and CDR2 FQDESV (reference sequence). CDR3 DNA sequence: TGTGCCAGCAGCTTAGGGGGTTGGAATTCACCCCTCCACTTT. It is translated as CASSLGGWNSPLHF. Filled out from reference TRBV11-1 and TRBJ1-6, the complete variable domain reads EAEVAQSPRYKITEKSQAVAFWCDPISGHATLYWYRQILGQGPELLVQFQDESVVDDSQLPKDRFSAERLKGVDSTLKIQPAELGDSAMYLCASSLGGWNSPLHFGNGTRLTVT.

The genes are TRBV5-6 and TRBJ1-6; tentatively, D is TRBD1 (5 bases). There are 15 residues in the CDR3. The germline gives CDR1 SGHDT, CDR2 YYEEEE. V gave up 4 bases and J gave up 7 bases, with 15 bases separating them. The CDR3 loop reads CASSLHRLGNSPLHF. CDR3 DNA: TGTGCCAGCAGCCTACACAGGTTGGGGAATTCACCCCTCCACTTT.

This clone was observed many times. The chain carries TRBV5-1 and TRBJ2-2; D unclear. This CDR3 contains 15 residues. V was clipped by 3 bases and J by 1 base, with 10 bases between them. From germline, CDR1 is SGHRS and CDR2 YFSETQ. The CDR3 bases are TGCGCCAGCAGCTCTCGGCTAAGGAACACCGGGGAGCTGTTTTTT. Residues: CASSSRLRNTGELFF.

V usage is TRBV7-2 and J usage is TRBJ1-2; D remains unclear. V was trimmed by 1 base and J by 4 bases, leaving 7 bases between them. The CDR3 sequence is 13 residues long. Per the germline V gene, CDR1 is SGHTA and CDR2 is FQGNSA. Here the CDR3 reads CASSLDFSYGYTF. The CDR3, as DNA: TGTGCCAGCAGCTTAGATTTTAGCTATGGCTACACCTTC.

The chain carries TRBV7-9 and TRBJ2-1; the match to TRBD2 covers 14 bases. The CDR3 is 18 amino acids. Germline V CDR1 and CDR2: SEHNR, FQNEAQ (reference sequence). Trimming removed 5 bases from V and 5 bases from J; junction bases left unmatched: 11. For the CDR3, the DNA is TGTGCCAGCAGCCCGCGCCTGGGACTAGCGGGAGCCAACAATGAGCAGTTCTTC. Protein product: CASSPRLGLAGANNEQFF.

The rearrangement joins TRBV9 to TRBJ1-1, with a tentative D call TRBD1 (5 bases). V gave up 0 bases and J gave up 0 bases, with 12 bases separating them. CDR1 SGDLS and CDR2 YYNGEE come from the germline V gene. This CDR3 region has 16 residues. The CDR3 nucleotides are TGTGCCAGCAGCGTAGGGGACGGACGAATGAACACTGAAGCTTTCTTT. Protein sequence: CASSVGDGRMNTEAFF.